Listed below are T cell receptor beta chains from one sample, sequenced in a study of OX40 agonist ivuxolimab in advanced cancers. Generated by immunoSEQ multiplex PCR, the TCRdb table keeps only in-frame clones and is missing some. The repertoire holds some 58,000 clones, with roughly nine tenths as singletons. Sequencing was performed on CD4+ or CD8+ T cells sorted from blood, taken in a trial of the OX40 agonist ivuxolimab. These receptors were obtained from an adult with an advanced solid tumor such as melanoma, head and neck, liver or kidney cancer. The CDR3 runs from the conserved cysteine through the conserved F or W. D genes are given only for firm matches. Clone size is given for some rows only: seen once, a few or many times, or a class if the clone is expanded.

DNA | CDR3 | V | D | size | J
TGCGCCAGCGCCGGGGTGTCTGGCGGGTACTACAATGAGCAGTTCTTC | CASAGVSGGYYNEQFF | TRBV5-1 | . | once | TRBJ2-1
TGCAGCGTTGAAGATTTAGGGGTGCCCGACTATGGCTACACCTTC | CSVEDLGVPDYGYTF | TRBV29-1 | . | . | TRBJ1-2
TGTGCCATCAGTGCAGCGGGGGGAGGATTTGGCACAGATACGCAGTATTTT | CAISAAGGGFGTDTQYF | TRBV10-3 | TRBD2 | . | TRBJ2-3
TGTGCCAGCAGCTTAGAATCTAGCGGATACAATGAGCAGTTCTTC | CASSLESSGYNEQFF | TRBV7-3 | TRBD2 | . | TRBJ2-1
TGTGCCAGCAGCGTAGCTCTTGTGGGTTTCGAGCAGTTCTTC | CASSVALVGFEQFF | TRBV9 | . | . | TRBJ2-1
TGTGCCAGCAGCCTGGGACTAGAACAGGATACGCAGTATTTT | CASSLGLEQDTQYF | TRBV7-3 | TRBD2 | once | TRBJ2-3
TGTGCCAGCTCACTAGGATTAGGCGAGGACAGGAGCAACCAAGAGACCCAGTACTTC | CASSLGLGEDRSNQETQYF | TRBV18 | TRBD1 | once | TRBJ2-5
TGTGCCAGCAGCCAAGCTCTCGCGGGGGACACAGATACGCAGTATTTT | CASSQALAGDTDTQYF | TRBV4-2 | TRBD2 | . | TRBJ2-3
TGTGCCAGCAGTGACGTCCAGGGGGACGGCTATGGCTACACCTTC | CASSDVQGDGYGYTF | TRBV6-4 | TRBD1 | . | TRBJ1-2
TGTGCCAGCAGCTTAGGTTCTTTGGGCAGGGAAGGTGGCTACACCTTC | CASSLGSLGREGGYTF | TRBV7-2 | . | . | TRBJ1-2
TGCAGCGACAGGGATTTTTATGGCTACACCTTC | CSDRDFYGYTF | TRBV29-1 | . | . | TRBJ1-2
TGTGCCAGCAGTTACCCTGGACAGGGGGAAAAACTGTTTTTT | CASSYPGQGEKLFF | TRBV6-6 | TRBD1 | once | TRBJ1-4
TGTGCCTGGGAAAGGGGCACGACAGATACGCAGTATTTT | CAWERGTTDTQYF | TRBV30 | . | . | TRBJ2-3
TGTGCCTGGAGTGTACCCGGGGGTTTCGGTCAGCCCCAGCATTTT | CAWSVPGGFGQPQHF | TRBV30 | . | . | TRBJ1-5
TGTGCCACTAAAACAGGGGCTGGCTCCTACAATGAGCAGTTCTTC | CATKTGAGSYNEQFF | TRBV28 | TRBD1 | . | TRBJ2-1
TGTGCCAGCAGCTTAGGTTCCGATCAGCCCCAGCATTTT | CASSLGSDQPQHF | TRBV7-9 | . | . | TRBJ1-5
TGTGCCAGCAGCGTCTCGACAGGGGCCAGGGCGGCGAAAGAGACCCAGTACTTC | CASSVSTGARAAKETQYF | TRBV5-6 | TRBD1 | . | TRBJ2-5
TGCGCCAGCAGTGATAGCGGGAGGGCCCCCGATACGCAGTATTTT | CASSDSGRAPDTQYF | TRBV5-1 | TRBD2 | . | TRBJ2-3
TGTGCCAGCTCACCGAGGGCTGGGACAGGGGCCTACGAGCAGTACTTC | CASSPRAGTGAYEQYF | TRBV18 | TRBD1 | . | TRBJ2-7
TGTGCCAGCAGTTACCGGCAGGGCGTCTACGAGCAGTACTTC | CASSYRQGVYEQYF | TRBV6-5 | . | . | TRBJ2-7
TGTGCCAGCAGTGAAACAGTCCCGGAGACCCAGTACTTC | CASSETVPETQYF | TRBV6-1 | . | . | TRBJ2-5
TGCGCCAGCAGCTTGGGTGTGTTAGCGGGAGACACCGGGGAGCTGTTTTTT | CASSLGVLAGDTGELFF | TRBV5-1 | TRBD2 | . | TRBJ2-2
TGCGCCATTCAAGGTAGGTCCGAGCGTGGCTACACCTTC | CAIQGRSERGYTF | TRBV5-1 | . | . | TRBJ1-2
TGTGCCAGCAGCGTTAACAGGAACACTGAAGCTTTCTTT | CASSVNRNTEAFF | TRBV7-9 | . | . | TRBJ1-1
TGTGCCAGCAGTACACCCAGGGGCCATGGCTACACCTTC | CASSTPRGHGYTF | TRBV6-5 | . | . | TRBJ1-2
TGTGCCAGCAGCGTAGGAGGACAGGGAGGATCACCCCTCCACTTT | CASSVGGQGGSPLHF | TRBV9 | TRBD1 | . | TRBJ1-6
TGTGCCAGCAGCTTAGCAGGGTCTGGAAACACCATATATTTT | CASSLAGSGNTIYF | TRBV7-9 | . | . | TRBJ1-3
TGTGCCAGCAGCCAAGCCGGGGGGGGTTCCAATGAAAAACTGTTTTTT | CASSQAGGGSNEKLFF | TRBV28 | . | . | TRBJ1-4
TGTGCCAGCAGGGGGACAGGGGATAGCAATCAGCCCCAGCATTTT | CASRGTGDSNQPQHF | TRBV28 | TRBD1 | . | TRBJ1-5